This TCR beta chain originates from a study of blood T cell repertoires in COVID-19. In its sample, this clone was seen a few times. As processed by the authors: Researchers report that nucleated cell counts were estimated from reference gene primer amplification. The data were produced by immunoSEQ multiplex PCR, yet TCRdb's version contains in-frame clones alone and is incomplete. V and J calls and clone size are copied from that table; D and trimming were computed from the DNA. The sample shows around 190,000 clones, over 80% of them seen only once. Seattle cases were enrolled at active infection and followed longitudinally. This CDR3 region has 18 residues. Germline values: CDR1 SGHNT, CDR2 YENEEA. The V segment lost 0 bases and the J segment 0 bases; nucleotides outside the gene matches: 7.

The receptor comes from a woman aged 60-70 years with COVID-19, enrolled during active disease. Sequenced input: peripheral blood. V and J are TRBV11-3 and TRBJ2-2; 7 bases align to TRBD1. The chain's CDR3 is CASSLEVLGTANTGELFF. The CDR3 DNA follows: TGTGCCAGCAGCTTAGAGGTTTTGGGGACAGCGAACACCGGGGAGCTGTTTTTT.